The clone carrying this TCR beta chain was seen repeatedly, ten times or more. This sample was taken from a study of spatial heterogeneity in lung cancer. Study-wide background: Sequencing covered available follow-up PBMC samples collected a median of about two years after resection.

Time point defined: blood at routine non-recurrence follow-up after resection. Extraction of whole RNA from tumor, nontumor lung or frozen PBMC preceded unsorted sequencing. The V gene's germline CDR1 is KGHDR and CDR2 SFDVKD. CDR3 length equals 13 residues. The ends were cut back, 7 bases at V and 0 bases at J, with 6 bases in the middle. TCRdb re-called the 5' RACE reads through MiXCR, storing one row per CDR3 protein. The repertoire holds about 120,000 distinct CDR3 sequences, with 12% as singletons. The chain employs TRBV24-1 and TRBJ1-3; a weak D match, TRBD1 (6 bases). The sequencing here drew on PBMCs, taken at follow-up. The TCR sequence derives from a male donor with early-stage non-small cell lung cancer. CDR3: CATRDSSGNTIYF. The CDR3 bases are TGTGCCACCAGGGACAGCTCTGGAAACACCATATATTTT.